This entry lists 20 T cell receptor beta chains sequenced from one sample in a study of T cell changes during pregnancy in multiple sclerosis. Sequencing was performed with immunoSEQ multiplex PCR; in TCRdb, only in-frame clones are kept and a portion is missing. This sample has tens of thousands of clones, with approximately 90% found just once. Here the sequenced sample was CD4+ T cells from peripheral blood mononuclear cells, taken in the third trimester of pregnancy. The receptors stem from a female donor with multiple sclerosis, enrolled in a pregnancy study.

V is TRBV6-1 and J is TRBJ1-2; no firm D call. V was pared by 7 bases and J by 5 bases, with 11 bases between. The CDR3 consists of 12 residues. Germline V gives CDR1 MNHNS, CDR2 SASEGT. CDR3 residues: CASTHDTYGYTF. CDR3 nucleotides: TGTGCCAGCACCCATGACACTTATGGCTACACCTTC.

The V call is TRBV15, the J call TRBJ2-6; 8 bases fit TRBD2. The V gene end was trimmed by 1 base and the J gene end by 0 bases; junction bases not matched to a gene: 11. Germline CDR1 reads LNHNV; CDR2 reads YYDKDF (reference sequence). The CDR3 is made up of 20 amino acids. The CDR3 bases are TGTGCCACCAGCAGAGGTTTCGGGAGGGGCGGGATCTCTGGGGCCAACGTCCTGACTTTC. Protein: CATSRGFGRGGISGANVLTF.

The V and J genes are TRBV6-5 and TRBJ2-7; D possibly corresponds to TRBD2 (6 bases). This CDR3 is built from 13 residues. Trimming stripped 4 bases from V and 6 bases from J, with 13 bases between. Germline CDR1 is MNHEY and CDR2 is SVGAGI. The DNA of the CDR3 is TGTGCCAGCAGTTTGTACCGGGACTTCGAGCAGTACTTC. This encodes CASSLYRDFEQYF.

The gene calls are TRBV27 and TRBJ2-1; TRBD1 aligns across 9 bases. The CDR3 extends over 16 amino acids. V was clipped by 6 bases and J by 5 bases; unmatched bases: 11. Germline V gives CDR1 MNHEY, CDR2 SMNVEV (reference sequence). The CDR3 protein is CASSPLGQGLNNEQFF. In DNA, the CDR3 is TGTGCCAGCAGCCCGCTAGGACAGGGGCTCAACAATGAGCAGTTCTTC.

This chain connects TRBV11-3 to TRBJ2-1; 10 bases align to TRBD1. The germline V gene has CDR1 SGHNT and CDR2 YENEEA. Unmatched junction bases numbered 4, after V lost 2 bases and J lost 3 bases. The CDR3 runs to 16 residues. The CDR3 protein is CASSLTDRGDYNEQFF. The CDR3 nucleotides read TGTGCCAGCAGCTTAACGGACAGGGGGGACTACAATGAGCAGTTCTTC. Together with reference TRBV11-3 and TRBJ2-1, the CDR3 gives the full variable domain: EAGVVQSPRYKIIEKKQPVAFWCNPISGHNTLYWYLQNLGQGPELLIRYENEEAVDDSQLPKDRFSAERLKGVDSTLKIQPAELGDSAVYLCASSLTDRGDYNEQFFGPGTRLTVL.

This chain joins TRBV27 and TRBJ2-1; maybe TRBD2 (5 bases). The germline CDR1 and CDR2 sequences are MNHEY and SMNVEV (reference sequence). V gave up 5 bases and J gave up 6 bases, with 17 bases separating them. The CDR3 is 15 amino acids. The CDR3 loop is CASSLITSAGNEQFF. The CDR3 nucleotides read TGTGCCAGCAGTCTTATAACCTCGGCGGGCAATGAGCAGTTCTTC.

This chain joins TRBV4-3 and TRBJ2-4; weak D call: TRBD1 (6 bases). CDR1 and CDR2 (germline): LGHNA, YSLEER. The CDR3 loop spans 20 amino acids. Deletions cut 0 bases from V and 1 base from J, with 22 bases between. As DNA, the CDR3 is TGCGCCAGCAGCCAAGAAATTGGGGGCCCACCCCTGGGGGCCAAAAACATTCAGTACTTC. This translates into CASSQEIGGPPLGAKNIQYF.

The chain joins TRBV10-2 to TRBJ1-3, with 7 nucleotides matching TRBD1. The CDR3 extends over 16 amino acids. The germline V gene has CDR1 WSHSY and CDR2 SAAADI. V shed 3 bases and J 0 bases; nucleotides not matched to a gene: 5. In nucleotides, the CDR3 is TGCGCCAGCAGTGAAACAGGGGTTTTCTCTGGAAACACCATATATTTT. It is translated as CASSETGVFSGNTIYF.

This clone was found once. The chain recombines TRBV14 with TRBJ2-5; 11 nucleotides agree with TRBD2. Unmatched junction bases numbered 14, after V lost 2 bases and J lost 3 bases. CDR3 length equals 19 residues. The germline gives CDR1 SGHDN, CDR2 FVKESK. The CDR3 region is CASSQLAIVTSGIEETQYF. The CDR3 DNA is TGTGCCAGCAGCCAATTAGCTATTGTGACTAGCGGGATTGAAGAGACCCAGTACTTC.

This rearrangement joins TRBV7-8 to TRBJ2-2, with unresolved D. This CDR3 comprises 16 residues. Trimming stripped 2 bases from V and 0 bases from J, with 10 bases between. Germline loops: CDR1 SGHVS, CDR2 FQNEAQ. The CDR3 is CASSLYGRSNTGELFF. DNA of the CDR3: TGTGCCAGCAGCTTATACGGCAGGTCGAACACCGGGGAGCTGTTTTTT.

V gene TRBV2 combines with J gene TRBJ2-7; D unclear. Germline V CDR1 and CDR2: SNHLY, FYNNEI. V was pared by 4 bases and J by 2 bases, with 12 bases between. The CDR3 runs to 14 residues. The CDR3 DNA reads TGTGCCAGCAGTGCCCGGTTCGTGGCCTACGAGCAGTACTTC. Protein product: CASSARFVAYEQYF.

The rearrangement joins TRBV19 to TRBJ2-1; 10 bases are shared with TRBD1. There are 15 residues in the CDR3. The V gene end was trimmed by 4 bases and the J gene end by 4 bases; junction bases not matched to a gene: 4. CDR1 is LNHDA and CDR2 is SQIVND in the germline V gene (reference sequence). This CDR3 is CASSTRTGGYNEQFF. The CDR3 nucleotides are TGTGCCAGTAGTACTAGGACAGGGGGGTACAATGAGCAGTTCTTC.

This clone showed up just once. This chain uses TRBV10-3 with TRBJ1-3; TRBD1 is a possible D gene (5 bases). Germline V gene data show CDR1 as ENHRY and CDR2 as SYGVKD. Trimming cost V 0 bases and J 8 bases, with 8 bases left between them. The CDR3 has 13 residues. In DNA, the CDR3 is TGTGCCATCAGTGAGTCGCAGGGCTACACCATATATTTT. Translated: CAISESQGYTIYF.

This sequence joins TRBV5-5 and TRBJ1-2; D gene unclear. Trimming stripped 4 bases from V and 8 bases from J, with 15 bases between. CDR1 and CDR2 from the germline V gene are SGHKS and YYEKEE (reference sequence). The CDR3 contains 13 residues. The CDR3 loop reads CASSHLGSQGYTF. The CDR3 nucleotides are TGTGCCAGCAGCCACCTCGGGTCGCAAGGCTACACCTTC. The full variable domain, rest sourced from reference TRBV5-5 and TRBJ1-2, is DAGVTQSPTHLIKTRGQQVTLRCSPISGHKSVSWYQQVLGQGPQFIFQYYEKEERGRGNFPDRFSARQFPNYSSELNVNALLLGDSALYLCASSHLGSQGYTFGSGTRLTVV.

Judged by abundance, this clone is medium-sized. This chain connects TRBV4-1 to TRBJ2-7, with 7 nucleotides matching TRBD1. Germline-derived CDR1 and CDR2 are MGHRA and YSYEKL. V shed 4 bases, J shed 3 bases, and the junction held 15 bases outside the gene matches. CDR3 length equals 17 residues. CDR3 residues: CASSPKARRDSNYEQYF. The CDR3 DNA follows: TGCGCCAGCAGCCCTAAAGCGAGACGGGACAGCAACTACGAGCAGTACTTC.

In DNA, the CDR3 is TGTGCCAGCGCCTCGGCAGGTCCCTTTGTGGGTAGCAATCAGCCCCAGCATTTT. It is translated as CASASAGPFVGSNQPQHF. The rearrangement links TRBV27 to TRBJ1-5; no firm D call. CDR1 is MNHEY and CDR2 is SMNVEV in the germline V gene (reference sequence). V lost 8 bases to trimming and J lost 0 bases, with 23 bases between them. The CDR3 is made up of 18 amino acids.

This clone was counted between two and nine times. V gene TRBV7-9 combines with J gene TRBJ1-2; TRBD1 is a possible D gene (6 bases). V was shortened by 5 bases and J by 7 bases, with 17 bases between the two germline ends. CDR1 is SEHNR, CDR2 FQNEAQ, per germline (reference sequence). The CDR3 spans 14 residues. The CDR3 DNA reads TGTGCCAGCAGCCGGTGGGACATCAATGGTGGCTACACCTTC. This sequence encodes CASSRWDINGGYTF.

The V gene is TRBV7-9, the J gene TRBJ2-3; no clear D. Trimming pared 5 bases from V and 4 bases from J, leaving 10 bases between. Germline V gene data show CDR1 as SEHNR and CDR2 as FQNEAQ (reference sequence). This CDR3 contains 13 residues. The DNA for the CDR3 is TGTGCCAGCAGCCCCCCTCGCGCAGATACGCAGTATTTT. This codes for CASSPPRADTQYF. The whole variable domain, filled in from reference TRBV7-9 and TRBJ2-3, reads DTGVSQNPRHKITKRGQNVTFRCDPISEHNRLYWYRQTLGQGPEFLTYFQNEAQLEKSRLLSDRFSAERPKGSFSTLEIQRTEQGDSAMYLCASSPPRADTQYFGPGTRLTVL.

The chain is built from TRBV11-2 and TRBJ1-4, with unresolved D. The ends were cut back, 0 bases at V and 4 bases at J, with 12 bases in the middle. Germline CDR1 and CDR2: SGHAT and FQNNGV. The CDR3 contains 16 residues. CDR3 nucleotide sequence: TGTGCCAGCAGCTTAGATTCGTGGGCTGATAATGAAAAACTGTTTTTT. Translating gives CASSLDSWADNEKLFF.

The chain joins TRBV5-1 to TRBJ2-7; a weak D match, TRBD1 (6 bases). Germline CDR1 SGHRS, CDR2 YFSETQ. The V end lost 1 base, the J end lost 0 bases, and 11 bases lay between the germline ends. There are 15 residues in the CDR3. This chain's CDR3 is CASSLTGRPSYEQYF. CDR3 bases: TGCGCCAGCAGCTTGACAGGGAGACCCTCCTACGAGCAGTACTTC.